Here is one T cell receptor (beta chain) with its context. Germline V gene sequence: CDR1 MGHRA, CDR2 YSYEKL. The CDR3 totals 14 residues. The junction had 8 bases not matched to a gene; V was cut back by 5 bases and J by 5 bases. Those patients with uncontrolled infection, other autoimmune disease, pregnancy or lactation were excluded. Researchers took RNA transcripts and amplified the TCR beta CDR3 regions from them. The primer set for the first-round RT-PCR of the TCR CDR3 was HTBI. TCRdb used MiXCR to reprocess the multiplex PCR reads, holding one entry per CDR3 protein. The sample includes approximately 610,000 distinct CDR3 sequences, roughly 15% of them seen just once. The data were taken from a study of T cells in Graves' hyperthyroidism and ophthalmopathy.

The chain employs TRBV4-1 and TRBJ2-5; 7 bases are a match to TRBD2. The sequenced material came from blood. This clonotype originated in a middle-aged woman with Graves' ophthalmopathy. CDR3 nucleotides: TGCGCCAGCAGCGGGGCGGGAGCGATCGAGACCCAGTACTTC. Residues: CASSGAGAIETQYF.